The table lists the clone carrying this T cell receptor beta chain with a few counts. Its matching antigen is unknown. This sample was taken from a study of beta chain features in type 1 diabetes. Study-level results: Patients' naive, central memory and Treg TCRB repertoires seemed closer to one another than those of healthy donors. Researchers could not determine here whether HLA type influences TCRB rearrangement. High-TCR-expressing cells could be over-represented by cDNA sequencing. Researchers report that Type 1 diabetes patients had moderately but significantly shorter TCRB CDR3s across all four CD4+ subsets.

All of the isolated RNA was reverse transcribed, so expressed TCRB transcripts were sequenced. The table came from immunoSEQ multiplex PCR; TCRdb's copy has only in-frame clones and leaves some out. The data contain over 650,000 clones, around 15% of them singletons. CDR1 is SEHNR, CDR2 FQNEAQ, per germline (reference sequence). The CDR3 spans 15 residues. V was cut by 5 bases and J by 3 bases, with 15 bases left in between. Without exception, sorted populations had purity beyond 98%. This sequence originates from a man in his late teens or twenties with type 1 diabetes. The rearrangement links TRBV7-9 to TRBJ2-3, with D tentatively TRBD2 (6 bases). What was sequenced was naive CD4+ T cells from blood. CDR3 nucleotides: TGTGCCAGCAGCCCGGAGGGAAAAGGTACAGATACGCAGTATTTT. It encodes CASSPEGKGTDTQYF. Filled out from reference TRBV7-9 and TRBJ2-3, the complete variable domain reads DTGVSQNPRHKITKRGQNVTFRCDPISEHNRLYWYRQTLGQGPEFLTYFQNEAQLEKSRLLSDRFSAERPKGSFSTLEIQRTEQGDSAMYLCASSPEGKGTDTQYFGPGTRLTVL.